This TCR beta chain was identified during a study of T cells in localized non-small cell lung cancer. TCRdb's table, derived via immunoSEQ multiplex PCR, lists solely in-frame clones and lacks some. The sample lists 15,000 to 25,000 clones, approximately 83% seen once, with approximately 4% in the top ten. The ends were cut back, 7 bases at V and 7 bases at J, with 14 bases in the middle. The CDR3 runs to 14 residues. Germline CDR1 MNHEY, CDR2 SMNVEV (reference sequence). This clone was counted between two and nine times. This clonotype was obtained from a man between 40 and 75 years old with stage I lung adenocarcinoma. The genes are TRBV27 and TRBJ1-6; D perhaps matches TRBD1 (6 bases). Sequencing used peripheral blood, obtained before any cancer treatment. The CDR3 loop reads CASTPQGGNSPLHF. The CDR3 coding sequence is TGTGCCAGCACTCCACAAGGGGGGAATTCACCCCTCCACTTT.